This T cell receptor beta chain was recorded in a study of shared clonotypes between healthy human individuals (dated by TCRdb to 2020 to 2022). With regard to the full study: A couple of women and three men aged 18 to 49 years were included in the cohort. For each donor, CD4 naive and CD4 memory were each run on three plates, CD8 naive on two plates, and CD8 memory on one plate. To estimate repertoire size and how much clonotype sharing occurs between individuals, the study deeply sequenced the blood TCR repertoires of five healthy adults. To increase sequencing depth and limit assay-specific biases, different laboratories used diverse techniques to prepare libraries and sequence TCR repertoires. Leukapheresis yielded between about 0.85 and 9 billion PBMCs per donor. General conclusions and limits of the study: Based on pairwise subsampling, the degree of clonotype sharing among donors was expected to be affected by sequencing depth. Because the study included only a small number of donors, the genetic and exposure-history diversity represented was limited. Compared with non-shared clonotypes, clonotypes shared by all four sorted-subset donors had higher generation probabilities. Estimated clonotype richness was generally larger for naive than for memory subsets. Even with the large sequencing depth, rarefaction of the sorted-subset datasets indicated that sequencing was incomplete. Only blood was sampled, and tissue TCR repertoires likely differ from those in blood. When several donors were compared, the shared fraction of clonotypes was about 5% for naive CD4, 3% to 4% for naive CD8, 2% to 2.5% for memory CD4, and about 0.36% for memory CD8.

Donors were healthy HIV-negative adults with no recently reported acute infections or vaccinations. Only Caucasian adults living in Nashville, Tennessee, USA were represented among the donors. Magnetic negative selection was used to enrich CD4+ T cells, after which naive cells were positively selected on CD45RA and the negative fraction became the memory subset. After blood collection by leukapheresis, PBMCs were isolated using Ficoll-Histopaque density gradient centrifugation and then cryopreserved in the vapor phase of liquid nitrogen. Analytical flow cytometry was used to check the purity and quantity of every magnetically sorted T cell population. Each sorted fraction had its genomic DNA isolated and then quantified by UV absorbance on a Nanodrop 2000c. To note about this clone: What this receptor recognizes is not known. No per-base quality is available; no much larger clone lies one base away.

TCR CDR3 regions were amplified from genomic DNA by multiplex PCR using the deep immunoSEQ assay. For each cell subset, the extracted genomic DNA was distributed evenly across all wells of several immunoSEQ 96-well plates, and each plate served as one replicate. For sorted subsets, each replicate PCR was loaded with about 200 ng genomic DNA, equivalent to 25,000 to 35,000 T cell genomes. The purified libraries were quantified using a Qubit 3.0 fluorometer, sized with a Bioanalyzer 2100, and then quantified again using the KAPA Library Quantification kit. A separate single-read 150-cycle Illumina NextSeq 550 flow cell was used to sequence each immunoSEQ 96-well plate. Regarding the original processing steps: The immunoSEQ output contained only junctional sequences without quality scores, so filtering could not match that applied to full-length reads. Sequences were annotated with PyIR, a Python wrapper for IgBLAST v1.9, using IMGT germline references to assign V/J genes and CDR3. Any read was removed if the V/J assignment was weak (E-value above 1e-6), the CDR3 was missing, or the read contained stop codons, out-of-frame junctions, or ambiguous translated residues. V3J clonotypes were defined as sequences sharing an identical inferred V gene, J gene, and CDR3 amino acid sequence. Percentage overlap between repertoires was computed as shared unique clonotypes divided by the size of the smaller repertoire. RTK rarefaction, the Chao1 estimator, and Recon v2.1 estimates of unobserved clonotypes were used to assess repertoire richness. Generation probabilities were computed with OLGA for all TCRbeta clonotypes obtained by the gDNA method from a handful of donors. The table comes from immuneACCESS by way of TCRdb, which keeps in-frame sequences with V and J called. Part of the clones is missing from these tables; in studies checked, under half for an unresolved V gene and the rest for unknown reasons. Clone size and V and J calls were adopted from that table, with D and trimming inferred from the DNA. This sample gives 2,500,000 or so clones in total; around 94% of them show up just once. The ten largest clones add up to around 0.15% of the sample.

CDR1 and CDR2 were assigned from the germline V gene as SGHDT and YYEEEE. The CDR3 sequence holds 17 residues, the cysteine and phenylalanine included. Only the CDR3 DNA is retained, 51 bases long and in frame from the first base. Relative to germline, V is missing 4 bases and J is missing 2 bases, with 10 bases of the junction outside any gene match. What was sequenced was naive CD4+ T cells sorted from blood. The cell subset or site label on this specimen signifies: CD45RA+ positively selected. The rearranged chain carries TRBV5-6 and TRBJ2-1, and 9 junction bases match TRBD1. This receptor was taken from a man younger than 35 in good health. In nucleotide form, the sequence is TGTGCCAGCAGCCGAACCGTGACAGGGGGGGCCTACAATGAGCAGTTCTTC. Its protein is CASSRTVTGGAYNEQFF.